The source of this T cell receptor (beta chain) is a study of cytomegalovirus exposure and HLA in healthy donors. Remarks on this clone: Its antigen is not identified.

Primers for the PCR totalled 60 Vbeta and 13 Jbeta. Measured with immunoSEQ multiplex PCR; TCRdb has only the in-frame clones, and not every one. This repertoire shows 150,000 to 200,000 clones, 84% found once; its top ten account for nearly 6.5%. Per the germline V gene, CDR1 is LNHDA and CDR2 is SQIVND (reference sequence). This CDR3 has 15 residues. The V end was cut by 5 bases, the J end by 2 bases, with 14 bases between. Study observations and caveats: Later analysis associated a missense DCLRE1C variant with TCR beta V- and J-gene trimming. Relative to the approximately 700-donor mean, N-insertions were reportedly fewer in an Asian-associated ancestry cluster in a later analysis. Differences between HLA loci emerged in a later analysis of TCR association rates, with DRB1 most and HLA-C fewest. A prior analysis recorded that most TCR beta V segments were productive about 87% or about 30% of the time.

Sequencing used PBMCs. The TCR sequence derives from a man in his fifties or sixties in good health and CMV-seropositive. The rearrangement uses TRBV19 and TRBJ2-3; D may be TRBD1 (5 bases). The CDR3 DNA reads TGTGCCAGTAGTTCGGACATAGGCAACACAGATACGCAGTATTTT. Protein product: CASSSDIGNTDTQYF.